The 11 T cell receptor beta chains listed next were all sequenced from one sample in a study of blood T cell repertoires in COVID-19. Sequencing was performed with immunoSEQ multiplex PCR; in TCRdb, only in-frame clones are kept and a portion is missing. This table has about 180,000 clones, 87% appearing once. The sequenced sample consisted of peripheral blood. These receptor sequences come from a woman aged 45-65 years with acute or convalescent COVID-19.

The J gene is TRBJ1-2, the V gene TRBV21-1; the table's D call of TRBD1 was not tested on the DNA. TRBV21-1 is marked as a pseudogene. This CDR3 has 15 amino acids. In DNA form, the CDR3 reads TGTGCCAGCAGCAAACGGGCAGGGTGGGACTATGGCTACACCTTC. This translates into CASSKRAGWDYGYTF.

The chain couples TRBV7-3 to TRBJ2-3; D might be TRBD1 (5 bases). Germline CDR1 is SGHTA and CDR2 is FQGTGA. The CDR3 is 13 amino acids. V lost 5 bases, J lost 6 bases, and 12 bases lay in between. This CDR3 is CASSSRVKDTQYF. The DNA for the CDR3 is TGTGCCAGCAGCAGCAGGGTTAAGGATACGCAGTATTTT.

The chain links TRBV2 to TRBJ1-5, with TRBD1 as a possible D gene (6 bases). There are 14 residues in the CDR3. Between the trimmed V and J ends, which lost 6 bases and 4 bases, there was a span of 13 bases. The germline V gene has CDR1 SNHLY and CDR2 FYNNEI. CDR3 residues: CASRRTEGNQPQHF. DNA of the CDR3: TGTGCCAGCAGAAGGACAGAAGGAAATCAGCCCCAGCATTTT.

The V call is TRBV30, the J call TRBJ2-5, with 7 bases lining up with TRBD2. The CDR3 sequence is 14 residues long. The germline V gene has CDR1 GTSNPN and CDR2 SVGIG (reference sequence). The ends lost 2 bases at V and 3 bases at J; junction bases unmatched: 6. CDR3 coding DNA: TGTGCCTGGAGTCCCACGGGAGGTGAAGAGACCCAGTACTTC. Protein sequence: CAWSPTGGEETQYF.

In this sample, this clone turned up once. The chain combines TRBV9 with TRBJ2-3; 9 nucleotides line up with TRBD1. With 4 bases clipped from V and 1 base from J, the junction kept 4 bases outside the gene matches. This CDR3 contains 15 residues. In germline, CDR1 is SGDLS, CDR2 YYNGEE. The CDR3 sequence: CASSPGQGGTDTQYF. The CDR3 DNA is TGTGCCAGCAGCCCGGGACAGGGAGGCACAGATACGCAGTATTTT.

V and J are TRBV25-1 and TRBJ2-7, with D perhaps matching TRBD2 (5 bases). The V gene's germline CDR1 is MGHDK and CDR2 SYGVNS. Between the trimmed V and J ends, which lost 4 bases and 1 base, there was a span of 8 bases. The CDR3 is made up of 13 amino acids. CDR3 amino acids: CASSVGISYEQYF. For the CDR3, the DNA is TGTGCCAGCAGTGTCGGGATTTCCTACGAGCAGTACTTC.

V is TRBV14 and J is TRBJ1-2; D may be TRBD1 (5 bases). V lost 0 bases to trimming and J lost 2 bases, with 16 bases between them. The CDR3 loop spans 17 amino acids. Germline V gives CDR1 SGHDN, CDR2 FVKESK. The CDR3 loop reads CASSQDGAGLWNYGYTF. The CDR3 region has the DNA TGTGCCAGCAGCCAAGATGGGGCAGGGCTTTGGAACTATGGCTACACCTTC.

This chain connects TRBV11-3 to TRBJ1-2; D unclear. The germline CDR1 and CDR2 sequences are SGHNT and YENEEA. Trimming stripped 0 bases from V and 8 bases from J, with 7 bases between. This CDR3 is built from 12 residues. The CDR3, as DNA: TGTGCCAGCAGCTTAGAAGGAGGGGGCTACACCTTC. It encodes CASSLEGGGYTF.

The CDR3: CASSFDRANYGYTF. CDR3 nucleotide sequence: TGTGCCAGCAGCTTCGACAGGGCTAACTATGGCTACACCTTC. The chain employs TRBV7-2 and TRBJ1-2; 7 bases match TRBD1. Germline V lookup: CDR1 SGHTA, CDR2 FQGNSA. This CDR3 is built from 14 residues. Trimming at V came to 3 bases and at J to 0 bases, leaving 1 base not matched to a gene.

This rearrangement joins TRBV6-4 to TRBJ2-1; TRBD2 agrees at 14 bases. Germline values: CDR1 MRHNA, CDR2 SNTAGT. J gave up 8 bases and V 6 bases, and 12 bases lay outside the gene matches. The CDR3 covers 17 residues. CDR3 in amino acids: CASSAASGLAGEDEQFF. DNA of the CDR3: TGTGCCAGCAGCGCAGCCTCGGGACTAGCGGGGGAGGATGAGCAGTTCTTC.

CDR3: CASSLQVKNEQFF. The CDR3 DNA reads as TGTGCCAGCAGTCTACAGGTGAAAAATGAGCAGTTCTTC. This chain uses TRBV12-3 or TRBV12-4 with TRBJ2-1; TRBD1 might be the D (5 bases). Trimming removed 5 bases at V and 7 bases at J, with 12 bases between. The CDR3 totals 13 residues.